This entry is about one T cell receptor beta chain. Its antigen is not identified. Reverse transcribed after extraction, RNA yielded cDNA as the sequencing template. Method: immunoSEQ multiplex PCR; TCRdb's copy keeps in-frame clones and lacks some. The sample includes around 200,000 clones, roughly 60% of them seen just once. These data come from a study of CD8+ T cells in alopecia areata. Across the whole study: Oral tofacitinib, 5 to 10 mg twice daily, was given in an open-label trial.

This CDR3 region has 11 residues. V shed 6 bases and J shed 13 bases, with 18 bases lying between them. Germline CDR1 and CDR2: SQVTM and ANQGSEA. Notes on the study in general: Especially in alopecia totalis/universalis, lesional scalp showed greater clonality than normal scalp did.

The receptor comes from a human donor with alopecia areata. Sequencing used CD4+ T cells sorted from blood, obtained at week 0. The gene calls are TRBV29-1 and TRBJ2-5, with D perhaps matching TRBD1 or TRBD2 (5 bases each). CDR3 sequence: CSVGPGPPMYF. The DNA of the CDR3 is TGCAGCGTCGGCCCGGGACCCCCTATGTACTTC.